Each of the 24 T cell receptor beta chains below was sequenced from the same sample in a study of human T cells and chemical hapten exposure (TCRdb year 2021). The library was prepared using RACE. The sequencer was a NextSeq 500. Through fastp at Q25 and MiXCR, TCRdb rebuilt clones from the public reads, retaining in-frame beta chains. Entries are consolidated by CDR3 protein sequence, retaining the most common genes and DNA. Here the sample has more than 85,000 distinct CDR3 sequences; about a tenth occur a single time. Over 3% of the sample lies in the top ten. Taken with the paper, the label for time point translates to: patch test 2, 6 weeks after DPC sensitization. The meaning of the sample's treatment or condition label: therapeutic diphenylcyclopropenone sensitization with weekly scalp DPC. This specimen consisted of whole blood, obtained in connection with sensitization to the hapten diphenylcyclopropenone (DPC). The source of these receptors is a woman aged 40 to 49 with alopecia areata. Some clones in this sample may be carry-over from other donors' samples.

The table lists this clonotype with many counts. V is TRBV6-2 or TRBV6-3 and J is TRBJ2-6, with 9 nucleotides matching TRBD1. CDR3 length: 19 amino acids. After removal of 6 bases from V and 0 bases from J, the junction contained 12 bases not matched to a gene. Germline V gene data show CDR1 as MNHEY and CDR2 as SVGEGT. For the CDR3, the DNA is TGTGCCAGCAGCCCCGGCGGGACAGGGAGCTTCTCTGGGGCCAACGTCCTGACTTTC. It codes for CASSPGGTGSFSGANVLTF.

For this clonotype: One end of the junction is discordant with germline, which a read error may explain. The V gene is TRBV6-2 or TRBV6-3, the J gene TRBJ1-5; D call uncertain. Germline V gives CDR1 MNHEY, CDR2 SVGEGT. The CDR3 has 13 amino acids. This CDR3 reads CASSYSETQPLDF. The DNA for the CDR3 is TGTGCCAGCAGTTACTCGGAGACCCAGCCCTTGGATTTT.

J is TRBJ2-4 and V is TRBV3-1; 7 bases fit TRBD1. The CDR3 runs to 15 residues. The germline gives CDR1 LGHDT, CDR2 YNNKEL (reference sequence). J was trimmed by 7 bases and V by 2 bases; bases with no gene match: 8. The CDR3 coding sequence is TGTGCCAGCAGCCAATTAGAGGGGGCGGAGAACATTCAGTACTTC. Its translation is CASSQLEGAENIQYF.

The genes are TRBV7-9 and TRBJ1-2, with a weak D call TRBD1 (6 bases). Germline CDR1 is SEHNR and CDR2 is FQNEAQ (reference sequence). Trimming cost V 1 base and J 1 base, with 7 bases left between them. The CDR3 loop spans 14 amino acids. CDR3 loop: CASSLGGHNYGYTF. DNA of the CDR3: TGTGCCAGCAGCTTAGGGGGGCATAACTATGGCTACACCTTC. Using reference TRBV7-9 and TRBJ1-2 for the parts outside the CDR3, the full variable domain is DTGVSQNPRHKITKRGQNVTFRCDPISEHNRLYWYRQTLGQGPEFLTYFQNEAQLEKSRLLSDRFSAERPKGSFSTLEIQRTEQGDSAMYLCASSLGGHNYGYTFGSGTRLTVV.

The CDR3 DNA reads TGTGCCAGCAGCCCTGGGACAGGGGTCTCACCCCTCCACTTT. It encodes CASSPGTGVSPLHF. The chain links TRBV7-2 to TRBJ1-6; 10 bases fit TRBD1. Germline lookup yields CDR1 SGHTA and CDR2 FQGNSA. V shed 5 bases and J 10 bases; nucleotides not matched to a gene: 5. This CDR3 spans 14 amino acids. Together with reference TRBV7-2 and TRBJ1-6, the CDR3 gives the full variable domain: GAGVSQSPSNKVTEKGKDVELRCDPISGHTALYWYRQSLGQGLEFLIYFQGNSAPDKSGLPSDRFSAERTGGSVSTLTIQRTQQEDSAVYLCASSPGTGVSPLHFGNGTRLTVT.

This clonotype was counted between two and nine times. V is TRBV12-3 or TRBV12-4 and J is TRBJ1-1; unclear D gene. The CDR3 has 12 residues. V dropped 5 bases and J dropped 5 bases, with 9 bases sitting between them. Here the CDR3 reads CASSRDGTEAFF. The CDR3 DNA is TGTGCCAGCAGTAGGGATGGGACTGAAGCTTTCTTT.

This clonotype showed up just a few times. The rearrangement uses TRBV6-2 or TRBV6-3 and TRBJ2-3; 12 nucleotides agree with TRBD2. CDR3 size: 13 residues. V lost 4 bases to trimming and J lost 9 bases; unmatched junction nucleotides: 2. Germline assignment: CDR1 MNHEY and CDR2 SVGEGT. DNA for the CDR3: TGTGCCAGCAGTTCCGGGACTAGCGGGACGCAGTATTTT. This gives the protein CASSSGTSGTQYF.

The rearrangement links TRBV7-2 to TRBJ2-6, with 7 bases that match TRBD1. This CDR3 spans 15 amino acids. J was trimmed by 2 bases and V by 4 bases; bases with no gene match: 2. Germline assignment: CDR1 SGHTA and CDR2 FQGNSA. The CDR3 region has the DNA TGTGCCAGCAGCTCAGGGGGTGCTGGGGCCAACGTCCTGACTTTC. Residues: CASSSGGAGANVLTF.

The sample holds many counts of this clonotype. This sequence joins TRBV20-1 and TRBJ1-2; TRBD1 aligns across 11 bases. Germline V lookup: CDR1 DFQATT, CDR2 SNEGSKA (reference sequence). This CDR3 is 13 amino acids long. J lost 2 bases, V lost 5 bases, and 1 base had no gene match. For the CDR3, the DNA is TGCAGTGCTGGGGACAGGGGGAACTATGGCTACACCTTC. Amino acids: CSAGDRGNYGYTF.

This clonotype was counted ten times or more. This rearrangement joins TRBV24-1 to TRBJ2-2, with D perhaps being TRBD1 or TRBD2 (6 bases each). This CDR3 comprises 14 residues. Germline CDR1 is KGHDR and CDR2 is SFDVKD. The V end lost 8 bases, the J end lost 5 bases, and 14 bases lay between the germline ends. The CDR3 is CATTGGLETGELFF. The DNA for the CDR3 is TGTGCCACCACCGGGGGCCTCGAGACCGGGGAGCTGTTTTTT.

This clonotype was recorded a few times. The rearrangement joins TRBV9 to TRBJ1-5; D call uncertain. The ends were cut back, 0 bases at V and 7 bases at J, with 14 bases in the middle. The germline V gene encodes CDR1 SGDLS and CDR2 YYNGEE. CDR3 length: 15 residues. The CDR3 loop reads CASSVDGESRQPQHF. The DNA for the CDR3 is TGTGCCAGCAGCGTAGATGGTGAGTCACGGCAGCCCCAGCATTTT.

This clonotype was seen a handful of times. The chain has TRBV10-3 and TRBJ2-5; 9 bases agree with TRBD1. CDR1 and CDR2 from the germline V gene are ENHRY and SYGVKD. This CDR3 is 15 amino acids long. V lost 4 bases, J lost 1 base, and 4 bases stayed unmatched. The CDR3 DNA reads as TGTGCCATCAGTGGCGACAGGGGGGGCCAAGAGACCCAGTACTTC. Amino acids: CAISGDRGGQETQYF.

The J gene is TRBJ2-2, the V gene TRBV12-3 or TRBV12-4; 11 positions match TRBD1. Trimming at V came to 6 bases and at J to 3 bases, leaving 6 bases not matched to a gene. The CDR3 covers 16 residues. CDR3 DNA: TGTGCCAGCAGCCGCGGACAGGGGGCCGACACCGGGGAGCTGTTTTTT. Its translation is CASSRGQGADTGELFF.

This clonotype was picked up a small number of times. The chain uses TRBV2 and TRBJ2-2, with 9 bases lining up with TRBD1. The length of the CDR3 is 14 residues. After removal of 6 bases from V and 4 bases from J, the junction contained 3 bases not matched to a gene. Germline lookup yields CDR1 SNHLY and CDR2 FYNNEI. CDR3 in DNA: TGTGCCAGCAGGGGGGACAGGGTCACCGGGGAGCTGTTTTTT. It translates to CASRGDRVTGELFF. The full variable domain, completed using reference TRBV2 and TRBJ2-2, is EPEVTQTPSHQVTQMGQEVILRCVPISNHLYFYWYRQILGQKVEFLVSFYNNEISEKSEIFDDQFSVERPDGSNFTLKIRSTKLEDSAMYFCASRGDRVTGELFFGEGSRLTVL.

The CDR3 region is CSAPAGSQETQYF. In DNA, the CDR3 is TGCAGTGCCCCAGCCGGGAGTCAAGAGACCCAGTACTTC. The chain joins TRBV20-1 to TRBJ2-5; possible D gene TRBD2, 6 bases. Trimming shortened V by 6 bases and J by 2 bases, and 13 bases separated the two germline ends. The CDR3 runs 13 residues. The germline gives CDR1 DFQATT, CDR2 SNEGSKA (reference sequence).

This clonotype was counted at least ten times. V and J are TRBV19 and TRBJ2-3; 7 bases line up with TRBD1. The CDR3 spans 16 residues. In germline, CDR1 is LNHDA, CDR2 SQIVND (reference sequence). Unmatched junction bases numbered 8, after V lost 3 bases and J lost 2 bases. CDR3 nucleotide sequence: TGTGCCAGTAGTATTGAGACAGGGCCTTACACAGATACGCAGTATTTT. Translation gives CASSIETGPYTDTQYF. The variable domain in full, completed from reference TRBV19 and TRBJ2-3, reads DGGITQSPKYLFRKEGQNVTLSCEQNLNHDAMYWYRQDPGQGLRLIYYSQIVNDFQKGDIAEGYSVSREKKESFPLTVTSAQKNPTAFYLCASSIETGPYTDTQYFGPGTRLTVL.

This clonotype was seen many times. V and J are TRBV29-1 and TRBJ1-2; D gene uncertain. The germline V and J ends were trimmed by 4 bases and 3 bases, with 9 bases remaining between them. This CDR3 is built from 12 residues. Germline values: CDR1 SQVTM, CDR2 ANQGSEA. The CDR3 DNA reads TGCAGCGTTGGGGCCGGTGACTATGGCTACACCTTC. Protein sequence: CSVGAGDYGYTF.

This clonotype was seen repeatedly, ten times or more. The genes are TRBV9 and TRBJ2-6; D remains ambiguous. CDR3 size: 17 residues. V gave up 1 base and J gave up 0 bases, with 11 bases separating them. Per the germline V gene, CDR1 is SGDLS and CDR2 is YYNGEE. Written as DNA, the CDR3 is TGTGCCAGCAGCGTATTTGCACTTTCCTCTGGGGCCAACGTCCTGACTTTC. It encodes CASSVFALSSGANVLTF.

This clonotype has more than one count but fewer than ten. This chain uses TRBV9 with TRBJ2-2; D ambiguous. CDR3 length: 15 amino acids. Looked up from germline, CDR1 is SGDLS and CDR2 is YYNGEE. V was clipped by 0 bases and J by 1 base, with 7 bases between them. The CDR3 protein is CASSVEGRNTGELFF. For the CDR3, the DNA is TGTGCCAGCAGCGTAGAGGGAAGGAACACCGGGGAGCTGTTTTTT. The full variable domain, completed using reference TRBV9 and TRBJ2-2, is DSGVTQTPKHLITATGQRVTLRCSPRSGDLSVYWYQQSLDQGLQFLIQYYNGEERAKGNILERFSAQQFPDLHSELNLSSLELGDSALYFCASSVEGRNTGELFFGEGSRLTVL.

A few counts support this clonotype. This chain's CDR3 is CAWSSRDRGVSSYNEQFF. CDR3 in DNA: TGTGCCTGGAGTAGCCGGGACAGGGGAGTAAGCTCCTACAATGAGCAGTTCTTC. The chain has TRBV30 and TRBJ2-1, with 10 bases that match TRBD1. Trimming cost V 2 bases and J 0 bases; bases outside gene matches: 10. The germline V gene has CDR1 GTSNPN and CDR2 SVGIG (reference sequence). CDR3 length: 18 residues.

This chain joins TRBV28 and TRBJ2-7; 12 nucleotides align to TRBD2. Trimming cost V 5 bases and J 4 bases; bases outside gene matches: 12. The CDR3 loop spans 17 amino acids. Germline V CDR1 and CDR2: MDHEN, SYDVKM. The CDR3 here is CASSLTPGLAGRYEQYF. CDR3 bases: TGTGCCAGCAGTCTTACCCCCGGACTAGCGGGAAGGTACGAGCAGTACTTC.

V gene TRBV6-6 combines with J gene TRBJ2-1; 8 bases are a match to TRBD1. The CDR3 extends over 14 amino acids. J gave up 2 bases and V 5 bases, and 2 bases lay outside the gene matches. Germline V CDR1 and CDR2: MNHNY, SVGAGI (reference sequence). The DNA of the CDR3 is TGTGCCAGCAGTGGACAGGGTACCTACAATGAGCAGTTCTTC. Protein: CASSGQGTYNEQFF.

The chain links TRBV11-2 to TRBJ2-1; TRBD2 aligns across 12 bases. The CDR3 extends over 18 amino acids. Trimming at V came to 3 bases and at J to 2 bases, leaving 8 bases not matched to a gene. Germline assignment: CDR1 SGHAT and CDR2 FQNNGV. The CDR3 spells CASSFPLAGGRPYNEQFF. The CDR3 DNA sequence: TGTGCCAGCAGCTTTCCCCTAGCGGGGGGGCGCCCCTACAATGAGCAGTTCTTC.

The genes are TRBV7-2 and TRBJ1-2, with TRBD1 matching over 7 bases. Trimming removed 4 bases from V and 8 bases from J; junction bases left unmatched: 4. CDR1 SGHTA and CDR2 FQGNSA come from the germline V gene. CDR3 length equals 12 residues. In nucleotides, the CDR3 is TGTGCCAGCAGCTCCAGGGGGAAAGGCTACACCTTC. Its translation is CASSSRGKGYTF.